These T cell receptor beta chains were read from a single sample in a study of regulatory T cells in long-lasting Graves disease. TCRdb passed the multiplex PCR reads through MiXCR, listing each CDR3 protein once. The table records 400,000 to 500,000 distinct CDR3 sequences, 21% of them present only once. This specimen was peripheral blood mononuclear cells (PBMCs), taken when the disease was refractory, from a patient treated with antithyroid drugs. The receptor set was obtained from a female donor with Graves disease. The CDR3 runs from the conserved cysteine through the conserved F or W. D genes are given only for firm matches. Size is omitted from some rows. Given values are once, few, many or a class for expanded clones.

size,D,J,V,DNA,CDR3
many,TRBD1,TRBJ1-1,TRBV28,TGTGCCAGCAGTTTAGTGAACAGGGGGGCTTTCTTT,CASSLVNRGAFF
-,TRBD2,TRBJ2-1,TRBV12-3/TRBV12-4,TGTGCCAGCAGTTACCCTGGAACTAGAGCGGGAGTTAATGAGCAGTTCTTC,CASSYPGTRAGVNEQFF
once,TRBD2,TRBJ2-7,TRBV3-1,TGTGCCAGCAGCGGGACTAGAGAGCGGTACTTC,CASSGTRERYF
few,-,TRBJ2-7,TRBV3-1,TGTGCCAGCAGCCAAGTCTCCGGCGACAGCCTGGACTACGAGCAGTACTTC,CASSQVSGDSLDYEQYF
many,-,TRBJ1-2,TRBV3-1,TGTGCCAGCAGCGAGACAGGCTATAACTATGGCTACACCTTC,CASSETGYNYGYTF
few,TRBD2,TRBJ2-4,TRBV20-1,TGCAGTGCTAGGCCCGCTAGCGGGAGCAAGAAAAACATTCAGTACTTC,CSARPASGSKKNIQYF
few,-,TRBJ1-1,TRBV20-1,TGCAGTGCTAGTGAGGGTCTGGGAAGGGGGAATAAGGACACTGAAGCTTTCTTT,CSASEGLGRGNKDTEAFF
-,-,TRBJ2-7,TRBV9,TGTGCCAGCAGCGTAGCCCCGACAGGTAGGGACGAGCAGTACTTC,CASSVAPTGRDEQYF
-,-,TRBJ2-7,TRBV9,TGTGCCAGCAGCCCAGCTTTTGGGGTAAAGGACGAGCAGTACTTC,CASSPAFGVKDEQYF
many,-,TRBJ2-7,TRBV11-2,TGTGCCAGCAGCCGTTATGGACCGGGACAAATGGGCTACGAGCAGTACTTC,CASSRYGPGQMGYEQYF
-,-,TRBJ2-3,TRBV3-1,TGTGCCAGCAGCCAAGGCGACTCCCGACCCCACACAGATACGCAGTATTTT,CASSQGDSRPHTDTQYF
few,-,TRBJ1-1,TRBV5-1,TGCGCCAGCAGCTTGGCGGCAAGCCAAGAAGCTTTCTTT,CASSLAASQEAFF
-,-,TRBJ1-5,TRBV12-3/TRBV12-4,TGTGCCAGCAGTTTATTTCCTCTGGTAATACGACACAAAAATCAGCCCCAGCATTTT,CASSLFPLVIRHKNQPQHF
few,-,TRBJ1-4,TRBV6-2/TRBV6-3,TGTGCCAGCAGTGAGCCCTTTGGTGAAAAACTGTTTTTT,CASSEPFGEKLFF
many,-,TRBJ1-4,TRBV2,TGTGCCAGCAGTGTTAGGGGACGTATTGAAAAACTGTTTTTT,CASSVRGRIEKLFF
-,TRBD2,TRBJ2-7,TRBV9,TGTGCCAGCAGCGCAACTAGCGGGAGCTACCACGAGCAGTACTTC,CASSATSGSYHEQYF
few,-,TRBJ2-7,TRBV19,TGTGCCAGTAGTAACCCGGGATCCGACTACGAGCAGTACTTC,CASSNPGSDYEQYF
few,-,TRBJ1-5,TRBV19,TGTGCCAGTAGTTCACAGGTAAATCAGCCCCAGCATTTT,CASSSQVNQPQHF
many,TRBD2,TRBJ2-5,TRBV29-1,TGCAGCGTTATAACGGGAGGGCAAGAGACCCAGTACTTC,CSVITGGQETQYF
many,-,TRBJ1-6,TRBV20-1,TGCAGTGCTGGACTACAGAACCTTAATTCACCCCTCCACTTT,CSAGLQNLNSPLHF
few,TRBD2,TRBJ2-5,TRBV29-1,TGCAGCGTTGAAGATCCTCTGGCGGGAGGGCCCGAAGAGACCCAGTACTTC,CSVEDPLAGGPEETQYF
-,-,TRBJ1-1,TRBV4-1,TGCGCCAGCCGCCAACAACGGGCGGGGACTGAAGCTTTCTTT,CASRQQRAGTEAFF
-,TRBD2,TRBJ2-4,TRBV30,TGTGCCTGGAGTGCCGGGGGGGGGAGTCTGGCCAAAAACATTCAGTACTTC,CAWSAGGGSLAKNIQYF
-,TRBD2,TRBJ2-1,TRBV29-1,TGCAGCGCCTTACTAGCGAGAATTCACAATGAGCAGTTCTTC,CSALLARIHNEQFF
few,-,TRBJ2-7,TRBV6-2/TRBV6-3,TGTGCCAGCAGTTTGGAAGCTCTGGAGCAGTACTTC,CASSLEALEQYF
many,TRBD1,TRBJ1-6,TRBV28,TGTGCCAGCAGTTTGACAGGGTTTGGTTCACCCCTCCACTTT,CASSLTGFGSPLHF
-,-,TRBJ2-7,TRBV7-2,TGTGCCAGCAGCTCCCGCCGCCTCACCTACGAGCAGTACTTC,CASSSRRLTYEQYF
few,-,TRBJ2-7,TRBV6-1,TGTGCCAGCAGCCAAACCGGCCTGAGTGAGCAGTACTTC,CASSQTGLSEQYF
many,TRBD1,TRBJ2-7,TRBV28,TGTGCCAGCAGTAAGCCGGGACAGGCGACCTACGAGCAGTACTTC,CASSKPGQATYEQYF
few,TRBD2,TRBJ2-7,TRBV28,TGTGCCAGCACCCTCTACTCGGGGGGGGGGCTCTACGAGCAGTACTTC,CASTLYSGGGLYEQYF
-,TRBD1,TRBJ2-7,TRBV28,TGTGCCAGCACTACAGGGGGAATCTACGAGCAGTACTTC,CASTTGGIYEQYF
-,TRBD2,TRBJ2-2,TRBV6-1,TGTGCCAGCACCTTCGGACTAGCGGGTATAGGGGAGCCGTTTTTT,CASTFGLAGIGEPFF
many,-,TRBJ1-6,TRBV6-2/TRBV6-3,TGTGCCAGCAGTGCGGGGAGTCAATATAATTCACCCCTCCACTTT,CASSAGSQYNSPLHF
many,-,TRBJ1-5,TRBV2,TGTGCCAGCACCCCCAGGGCCAGGAGTCGTGATCAGCCCCAGCATTTT,CASTPRARSRDQPQHF
-,-,TRBJ2-3,TRBV6-2/TRBV6-3,TGTGCCAGCAGTTACTCCACCCGAGTTCCCCAGCCTACCTTT,CASSYSTRVPQPTF
-,-,TRBJ1-1,TRBV5-4,TGTGCCAGCAGGGAAAAACAGGGTGACACTGAAGCTTTCTTT,CASREKQGDTEAFF
-,-,TRBJ2-3,TRBV12-3/TRBV12-4,TGTGCCAGCAGTATGGACAGCACAGATACGCAGTATTTT,CASSMDSTDTQYF
many,-,TRBJ1-1,TRBV28,TGTGCCAGCAGTCCTCCAGGGGTCTCTGAAGCTTTCTTT,CASSPPGVSEAFF
few,-,TRBJ2-4,TRBV20-1,TGCAGTGCTAGCCGACAGGGAGGGCTCCTGGGATCCAAAAACATTCAGTACTTC,CSASRQGGLLGSKNIQYF
many,-,TRBJ2-7,TRBV12-3/TRBV12-4,TGTGCCAGCAGTTTGAGGCCGCAAGGGGCCTCCGAGCAGTACTTC,CASSLRPQGASEQYF
many,-,TRBJ2-5,TRBV19,TGTGCCAGTAGGACACAGGGTGAAGTCCAAGAGACCCAGTACTTC,CASRTQGEVQETQYF
many,-,TRBJ1-2,TRBV6-1,TGTGCCAGCAGTCCCTTGGGACTGACCTATGGCTACACCTTC,CASSPLGLTYGYTF
many,-,TRBJ2-5,TRBV2,TGTGCCACCCTAAAGGGAAACCGTGAGACCCAGTACTTC,CATLKGNRETQYF
-,TRBD2,TRBJ2-7,TRBV4-1,TGCGCCGGCAGGGGGACTAGCGGGGTTGAGGAGCAGTACTTC,CAGRGTSGVEEQYF
-,-,TRBJ2-3,TRBV6-1,TGTGCCAGCAGGATGGGGGGCGCCTATGCGTGGGATACGCAGTATTTT,CASRMGGAYAWDTQYF
many,-,TRBJ1-1,TRBV2,TGTGCCAGCGTACGGGACAACCCCCCGAACACTGAAGCTTTCTTT,CASVRDNPPNTEAFF
-,-,TRBJ2-1,TRBV24-1,TGTGCCACCAGTGATCCGAGCGCCGGCCACTACAATGAGCAGTTCTTC,CATSDPSAGHYNEQFF
few,-,TRBJ2-7,TRBV28,TGTGCCAGCAGTCCCTCCCCGGGGCAGGGGCCGGTAGTCTACGAGCAGTACTTC,CASSPSPGQGPVVYEQYF
-,TRBD2,TRBJ2-7,TRBV20-1,TGCAGTGCTAGGTTAAGCGGGACCGAGCAGTACTTC,CSARLSGTEQYF
many,-,TRBJ1-1,TRBV28,TGTGCCAGCAGTTTCGCCGGAGGGACTGAAGCTTTCTTT,CASSFAGGTEAFF
few,-,TRBJ2-2,TRBV5-1,TGCGCCAGCAGCTCCCCTCGGACAGCTGCGAACACCGGGGAGCTGTTTTTT,CASSSPRTAANTGELFF
-,-,TRBJ2-7,TRBV5-1,TGCGCCAGCGGGTCTCAAACGGGCTACGAGCAGTACTTC,CASGSQTGYEQYF
many,-,TRBJ2-7,TRBV2,TGTGCCAGCAGTGAAGCGGCAGCAGGGGATAACTTC,CASSEAAAGDNF
many,-,TRBJ2-5,TRBV24-1,TGTGCCACCAGTGATTTGGAGGGGTTAGGGGAGACCCAGTACTTC,CATSDLEGLGETQYF
-,TRBD1,TRBJ1-2,TRBV5-4,TGTGCCAGCCGTTTTCAGGACAGGGATTCTAGCGGCTACACCTTC,CASRFQDRDSSGYTF
many,TRBD2,TRBJ2-7,TRBV28,TGTGCCAGCAGTTTTGGGACTAGCGGGACGGTGGAGCAGTACTTC,CASSFGTSGTVEQYF
many,-,TRBJ1-1,TRBV9,TGTGCCAGCAGCGCACGGGACGGACGGGGTGGCACTGAAGCTTTCTTT,CASSARDGRGGTEAFF